Listed below are T cell receptor beta chains from one sample, sequenced in a study of human T cells and chemical hapten exposure. Each CDR3 protein is one row after TCRdb ran MiXCR on the RACE reads. This sample has some 120,000 distinct CDR3 sequences, with around an eighth found just once. The sample consisted of whole blood, taken in connection with sensitization to the hapten diphenylcyclopropenone (DPC). The receptor set was obtained from a woman in her forties or fifties with alopecia areata. Some clones in this sample may be carry-over from other donors' samples. The CDR3 runs from the conserved cysteine through the conserved F or W. Each record gives: V gene, CDR3 protein.

V gene: TRBV4-2
CDR3 protein: CASSPRVGAPGGTDTQYF

V gene: TRBV12-3/TRBV12-4
CDR3 protein: CASSLLVDQPQHF

V gene: TRBV7-9
CDR3 protein: CASSLDQGHRILQETQYF

V gene: TRBV12-3/TRBV12-4
CDR3 protein: CASSLSGINQPQHF

V gene: TRBV19
CDR3 protein: CASSFRASNQPQHF

V gene: TRBV5-1
CDR3 protein: CASSGQGPSSYNEQFF

V gene: TRBV7-2
CDR3 protein: CASSSDRWNTGELFF

V gene: TRBV28
CDR3 protein: CASSYRQTEAFF

V gene: TRBV6-6
CDR3 protein: CASSSALRGGATNEKLFF

V gene: TRBV6-6
CDR3 protein: CASRRPSSGSTDTQYF

V gene: TRBV18
CDR3 protein: CASSRGLAGVRGDTQYF

V gene: TRBV9
CDR3 protein: CASSGAGRGWIETQYF

V gene: TRBV29-1
CDR3 protein: CSLRIFRETQYF

V gene: TRBV5-8
CDR3 protein: CASSLRTDGATQYF

V gene: TRBV29-1
CDR3 protein: CSAGAGQGAGELFF

V gene: TRBV19
CDR3 protein: CASTFRTSDQPQHF

V gene: TRBV20-1
CDR3 protein: CSVGGWGRSYEQYF

V gene: TRBV4-3
CDR3 protein: CASSPEPGPSGETQYF

V gene: TRBV28
CDR3 protein: CASSMLAPQHF

V gene: TRBV29-1
CDR3 protein: CSVEDTGVSYGYTF

V gene: TRBV7-7
CDR3 protein: CASSRTDATNEKLFF

V gene: TRBV18
CDR3 protein: CASSPQGADYGYTF